The text below deals with one T cell receptor beta chain. This specimen comes from a study of cytomegalovirus exposure and HLA in healthy donors. Primers: 60 Vbeta forward and 13 Jbeta reverse. The repertoire was sequenced with immunoSEQ multiplex PCR; TCRdb's copy has only in-frame clones and lacks some. The table includes some 97,000 clones, roughly three quarters detected once. Whereas donors were nominally healthy upon sampling, unrecorded immune exposures were probable. Specimen: PBMCs. The sequence derives from a female donor in good health and CMV-seropositive.

The CDR3: CASSDWTSDFIFTGELFF. The CDR3 DNA is TGTGCCAGCAGCGATTGGACTAGCGATTTTATTTTCACCGGGGAGCTGTTTTTT. This chain links TRBV21-1 with TRBJ2-2; the D segment call TRBD2 is taken from the table without a DNA check. TRBV21-1 is listed as a pseudogene. The CDR3 is 18 amino acids.